The 15 T cell receptor beta chains given below trace back to one sample, sequenced in a study of shared clonotypes between healthy human individuals. This table comes from immunoSEQ multiplex PCR, and its TCRdb copy is limited to in-frame clones, with some not included. The profile shows approximately 500,000 clones, approximately 79% of them singletons. The sequencing input was PBMCs. The receptors come from a woman in her thirties or forties in good health. Some clones in this sample may be carry-over from other donors' samples.

In this sample, this clone turned up many times. This sequence joins TRBV19 and TRBJ2-3; D possibly uses TRBD1 or TRBD2 (5 bases each). V lost 3 bases, J lost 2 bases, and 12 bases lay in between. CDR3 length: 15 residues. Germline V gives CDR1 LNHDA, CDR2 SQIVND (reference sequence). Here the CDR3 DNA reads TGTGCCAGTAGTATTGGGGGTTTATCCACAGATACGCAGTATTTT. Encoded protein: CASSIGGLSTDTQYF.

The chain is built from TRBV2 and TRBJ1-1; a weak D match, TRBD1 (5 bases). CDR1 and CDR2 (germline): SNHLY, FYNNEI. The CDR3 consists of 15 residues. V lost 5 bases and J 4 bases, leaving 17 bases between the germline ends. The CDR3 reads CASSREWAGGTEAFF. DNA for the CDR3: TGTGCCAGCAGTAGGGAGTGGGCGGGGGGCACTGAAGCTTTCTTT.

The chain couples TRBV19 to TRBJ1-1; a possible D gene is TRBD1 (6 bases). The length of the CDR3 is 16 residues. Germline V lookup: CDR1 LNHDA, CDR2 SQIVND (reference sequence). Trimming shortened V by 7 bases and J by 0 bases, and 18 bases separated the two germline ends. The CDR3 bases are TGTGCCAGTACCGTCGGGGGGGGCGCGTTGAACACTGAAGCTTTCTTT. Amino acids: CASTVGGGALNTEAFF.

The chain couples TRBV11-2 to TRBJ2-1; D is ambiguous. The CDR3 consists of 13 residues. Germline V lookup: CDR1 SGHAT, CDR2 FQNNGV. The V end lost 2 bases, the J end lost 8 bases, and 10 bases lay between the germline ends. In DNA, the CDR3 is TGTGCCAGCAGCTTAAGACGTCCAGATGAGCAGTTCTTC. Translating gives CASSLRRPDEQFF.

The chain uses TRBV6-5 and TRBJ2-7; perhaps TRBD2 as D (5 bases). V was pared by 0 bases and J by 9 bases, with 18 bases between. CDR3 length equals 15 residues. Looked up from germline, CDR1 is MNHEY and CDR2 is SVGAGI. This CDR3 is CASSYSSGSYNGQYF. The DNA for the CDR3 is TGTGCCAGCAGTTACTCGAGTGGGAGCTACAACGGGCAGTACTTC.

This clone was detected only once. The chain is built from TRBV11-3 and TRBJ2-1; no firm D call. Trimming took 3 bases from V and 6 from J, leaving 6 bases between them. CDR1 SGHNT and CDR2 YENEEA come from the germline V gene. This CDR3 region has 12 residues. CDR3 residues: CASSFGGNEQFF. CDR3 DNA: TGTGCCAGCAGCTTTGGCGGCAATGAGCAGTTCTTC.

This chain links TRBV7-8 with TRBJ2-7; the D is unclear. The germline V and J ends were trimmed by 2 bases and 4 bases, with 24 bases remaining between them. The CDR3 runs to 18 residues. CDR1 and CDR2 (germline): SGHVS, FQNEAQ. For the CDR3, the DNA is TGTGCCAGCAGCTTATCCCAGGCTCGGCCTCCCACTCCATACGAGCAGTACTTC. It specifies CASSLSQARPPTPYEQYF.

V gene TRBV7-2 combines with J gene TRBJ2-2; 7 positions agree with TRBD1. The CDR3 sequence is 14 residues long. The germline gives CDR1 SGHTA, CDR2 FQGNSA. Trimming removed 2 bases from V and 6 bases from J; junction bases left unmatched: 3. The CDR3 bases are TGTGCCAGCAGCTTATCACAGGGGCCCGGGGAGCTGTTTTTT. Its translation: CASSLSQGPGELFF.

The chain uses TRBV7-2 and TRBJ1-5; unclear D gene. With 2 bases removed from V and 6 bases from J, the gap between germline ends came to 14 bases. Germline loops: CDR1 SGHTA, CDR2 FQGNSA. There are 15 residues in the CDR3. The CDR3 protein is CASSLMEGGSQPQHF. The CDR3 bases are TGTGCCAGCAGCTTAATGGAGGGAGGGTCTCAGCCCCAGCATTTT.

This rearrangement joins TRBV7-9 to TRBJ1-6, with 9 bases fitting TRBD1. There are 18 residues in the CDR3. V shed 4 bases, J shed 4 bases, and the junction held 11 bases outside the gene matches. Germline lookup yields CDR1 SEHNR and CDR2 FQNEAQ (reference sequence). The CDR3 sequence: CASSYQTGGTGYNSPLHF. DNA of the CDR3: TGTGCCAGCAGCTACCAAACCGGGGGGACAGGGTATAATTCACCCCTCCACTTT.

A few counts support this clone. The chain carries TRBV27 and TRBJ1-2, with 9 bases that match TRBD1. The CDR3 sequence is 14 residues long. CDR1 MNHEY and CDR2 SMNVEV come from the germline V gene (reference sequence). The V segment lost 8 bases and the J segment 4 bases; nucleotides outside the gene matches: 8. The CDR3 nucleotides read TGTGCCAGCTCCCAGTCGGGACAGGGCTATGGCTACACCTTC. Translated: CASSQSGQGYGYTF.

For this clone: Different DNA sequences within this sample yield the same CDR3. The chain uses TRBV18 and TRBJ2-5, with D possibly TRBD2 on 6 matching bases. This CDR3 region has 14 residues. Between the trimmed V and J ends, which lost 3 bases and 3 bases, there was a span of 11 bases. Germline CDR1 and CDR2: KGHSH and LQKENI. DNA of the CDR3: TGTGCCAGCTCACCCGGGACGGGGGAAGAGACCCAGTACTTC. Its translation: CASSPGTGEETQYF.

J is TRBJ1-2 and V is TRBV5-1; D might be TRBD1 (5 bases). CDR1 is SGHRS, CDR2 YFSETQ, per germline. V lost 2 bases, J lost 8 bases, and 19 bases lay in between. This CDR3 has 15 residues. The CDR3 loop reads CASSFTAGTASGYTF. CDR3 in DNA: TGCGCCAGCAGCTTTACAGCCGGGACGGCGTCGGGCTACACCTTC.

The chain carries TRBV29-1 and TRBJ2-5; D possibly corresponds to TRBD1 (5 bases). Matching the DNA end better, TRBJ2-7 makes the J call doubtful. The CDR3 contains 13 residues. Per the germline V gene, CDR1 is SQVTM and CDR2 is ANQGSEA. The CDR3 nucleotides read TGCAGCGTTGCGGTCAGGGAAACAGACGAGCAGTACTTC. Encoded protein: CSVAVRETDEQYF.

The chain combines TRBV28 with TRBJ2-4, with D unclear. Per germline, CDR1 MDHEN and CDR2 SYDVKM. This CDR3 contains 16 residues. V was trimmed by 5 bases and J by 1 base, leaving 15 bases between them. The CDR3 loop reads CASSPLSLRAKNIQYF. CDR3 nucleotide sequence: TGTGCCAGCAGTCCCCTCTCTTTGCGGGCCAAAAACATTCAGTACTTC.